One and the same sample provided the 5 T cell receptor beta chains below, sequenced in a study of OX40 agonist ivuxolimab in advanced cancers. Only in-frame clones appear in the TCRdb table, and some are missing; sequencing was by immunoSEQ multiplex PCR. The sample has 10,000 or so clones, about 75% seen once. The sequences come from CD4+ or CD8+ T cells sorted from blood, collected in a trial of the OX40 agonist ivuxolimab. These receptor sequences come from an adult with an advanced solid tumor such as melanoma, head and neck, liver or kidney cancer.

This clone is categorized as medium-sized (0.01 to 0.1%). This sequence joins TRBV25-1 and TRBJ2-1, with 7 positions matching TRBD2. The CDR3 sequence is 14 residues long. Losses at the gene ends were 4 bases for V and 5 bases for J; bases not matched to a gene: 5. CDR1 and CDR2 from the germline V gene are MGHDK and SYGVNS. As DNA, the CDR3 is TGTGCCAGCAGTGTGGCTAGCGGTCACAATGAGCAGTTCTTC. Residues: CASSVASGHNEQFF.

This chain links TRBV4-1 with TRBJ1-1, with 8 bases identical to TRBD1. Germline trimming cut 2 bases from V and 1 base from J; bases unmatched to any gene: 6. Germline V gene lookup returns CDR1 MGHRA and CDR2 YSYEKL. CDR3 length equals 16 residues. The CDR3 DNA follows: TGCGCCAGCAGCCAATCGGCCGGACAGGGGAACACTGAAGCTTTCTTT. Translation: CASSQSAGQGNTEAFF.

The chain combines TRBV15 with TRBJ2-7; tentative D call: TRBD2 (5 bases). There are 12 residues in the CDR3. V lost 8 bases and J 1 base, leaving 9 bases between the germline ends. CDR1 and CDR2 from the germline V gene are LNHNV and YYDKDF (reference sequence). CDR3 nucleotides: TGTGCCACCGGAGGCAGTTCCTACGAGCAGTACTTC. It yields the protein CATGGSSYEQYF.

The DNA of the CDR3 is TGTGCCAGCAGCGTATCCACACGCACGGTTAGCACAGATACGCAGTATTTT. As protein: CASSVSTRTVSTDTQYF. The chain joins TRBV9 to TRBJ2-3; D is unclear. V lost 1 base and J 0 bases, leaving 15 bases between the germline ends. This CDR3 contains 17 residues. Looked up from germline, CDR1 is SGDLS and CDR2 is YYNGEE.

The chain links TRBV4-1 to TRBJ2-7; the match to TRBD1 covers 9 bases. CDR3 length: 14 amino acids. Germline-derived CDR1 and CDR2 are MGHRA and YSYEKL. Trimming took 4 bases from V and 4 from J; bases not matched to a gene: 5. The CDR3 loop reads CASSRGTGNYEQYF. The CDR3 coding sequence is TGCGCCAGCAGCCGAGGGACAGGGAATTACGAGCAGTACTTC.